These 6 T cell receptor beta chains were all obtained from the same sample, sequenced in a study of blood T cell repertoires in COVID-19. Sequencing used immunoSEQ multiplex PCR; TCRdb keeps in-frame clones, though not all of them. This sample carries 170,000 or so clones, roughly 87% of them seen once, and the ten largest clones take about 8.3%. The sample consisted of peripheral blood. Every receptor here comes from a woman aged 65 to 85 with COVID-19, enrolled during active disease.

In its sample, this clone was seen once. The V call is TRBV7-9, the J call TRBJ2-6; D is ambiguous. The CDR3 has 15 residues. Germline-derived CDR1 and CDR2 are SEHNR and FQNEAQ (reference sequence). Trimming shortened V by 2 bases and J by 4 bases, and 9 bases separated the two germline ends. Here the CDR3 DNA reads TGTGCCAGCAGCTTACTGGTGCGGGGGGCCAACGTCCTGACTTTC. Translation: CASSLLVRGANVLTF.

The genes are TRBV19 and TRBJ2-3; 12 bases map to TRBD2. Trimming removed 1 base from V and 4 bases from J; junction bases left unmatched: 6. This CDR3 comprises 17 residues. CDR1 is LNHDA, CDR2 SQIVND, per germline (reference sequence). CDR3 DNA sequence: TGTGCCAGTAGTATAGGGCTAGCGGGAGGGCCCCCAGATACGCAGTATTTT. Translation: CASSIGLAGGPPDTQYF. The variable domain in full, with the rest retrieved from reference TRBV19 and TRBJ2-3, is DGGITQSPKYLFRKEGQNVTLSCEQNLNHDAMYWYRQDPGQGLRLIYYSQIVNDFQKGDIAEGYSVSREKKESFPLTVTSAQKNPTAFYLCASSIGLAGGPPDTQYFGPGTRLTVL.

This clone was seen a handful of times. This chain joins TRBV7-2 and TRBJ1-1; D is ambiguous. The ends were cut back, 4 bases at V and 4 bases at J, with 16 bases in the middle. CDR1 and CDR2 from the germline V gene are SGHTA and FQGNSA. The CDR3 contains 15 residues. The CDR3 loop reads CASSSNPGAATEAFF. For the CDR3, the DNA is TGTGCCAGCAGCTCCAACCCGGGAGCGGCCACTGAAGCTTTCTTT. The full variable domain, in which reference TRBV7-2 and TRBJ1-1 provide the parts outside the CDR3, is GAGVSQSPSNKVTEKGKDVELRCDPISGHTALYWYRQSLGQGLEFLIYFQGNSAPDKSGLPSDRFSAERTGGSVSTLTIQRTQQEDSAVYLCASSSNPGAATEAFFGQGTRLTVV.

This clone was picked up one time. This chain uses TRBV5-1 with TRBJ2-3; D ambiguous. This CDR3 spans 12 amino acids. Germline CDR1 SGHRS, CDR2 YFSETQ. The ends were cut back, 7 bases at V and 6 bases at J, with 12 bases in the middle. The CDR3 DNA sequence: TGCGCCAGCGGAGAACCTAGTGATACGCAGTATTTT. It encodes CASGEPSDTQYF. The variable domain in full, completed from reference TRBV5-1 and TRBJ2-3, reads KAGVTQTPRYLIKTRGQQVTLSCSPISGHRSVSWYQQTPGQGLQFLFEYFSETQRNKGNFPGRFSGRQFSNSRSEMNVSTLELGDSALYLCASGEPSDTQYFGPGTRLTVL.

The rearrangement joins TRBV10-3 to TRBJ2-2, with TRBD2 matching 10 bases. Trimming at V came to 4 bases and at J to 2 bases, leaving 10 bases not matched to a gene. Germline CDR1 ENHRY, CDR2 SYGVKD. The CDR3 sequence is 18 residues long. The CDR3 DNA is TGTGCCATCAGTGTCATACAGACTAGCGGGCCAAACACCGGGGAGCTGTTTTTT. Amino acid sequence: CAISVIQTSGPNTGELFF.

This clone was found once. V and J are TRBV5-1 and TRBJ2-6; 10 nucleotides match TRBD2. The CDR3 is 18 residues long. The V gene's germline CDR1 is SGHRS and CDR2 YFSETQ. The trim removed 3 bases at V and 0 bases at J, leaving 6 bases unmatched. The CDR3 spells CASSSGTSASSGANVLTF. CDR3 bases: TGCGCCAGCAGCTCCGGGACTAGCGCCAGCTCTGGGGCCAACGTCCTGACTTTC.